The rows below give T cell receptor beta chains drawn from one sample of a study of CD8 T cells in Susac syndrome. TCRdb used MiXCR to reprocess the immunoSEQ multiplex PCR reads, holding one entry per CDR3 protein. The data hold around 150,000 distinct CDR3 sequences, with approximately 94% observed a single time. Sequenced sample: CD4+ T cells from PBMCs. The receptors originated from a human donor with Susac syndrome. Each CDR3 is given with its conserved first and last residue. D genes are given only for firm matches. The size entry is marked missing in some rows and otherwise reads once, few, many or a size class.

j_call: TRBJ1-2
v_call: TRBV7-9
clone_size: -
d_call: -
cdr3_aa: CASSPPGGRWNGYTF
cdr3_nt: TGTGCCAGCAGCCCTCCTGGGGGCAGATGGAATGGCTACACCTTC

j_call: TRBJ2-7
v_call: TRBV11-3
clone_size: -
d_call: -
cdr3_aa: CASSYRAGYEQYF
cdr3_nt: TGTGCCAGCAGCTACCGGGCCGGCTACGAGCAGTACTTC

j_call: TRBJ2-5
v_call: TRBV2
clone_size: -
d_call: -
cdr3_aa: CASSLDSTQETQYF
cdr3_nt: TGTGCCAGCAGCCTAGACAGTACCCAAGAGACCCAGTACTTC

j_call: TRBJ2-7
v_call: TRBV9
clone_size: -
d_call: -
cdr3_aa: CASSGPPADPYEQYF
cdr3_nt: TGTGCCAGCAGCGGCCCCCCGGCGGACCCCTACGAGCAGTACTTC

j_call: TRBJ1-6
v_call: TRBV5-1
clone_size: -
d_call: -
cdr3_aa: CASRPPGHINSPLHF
cdr3_nt: TGCGCCAGCAGACCCCCGGGACATATAAATTCACCCCTCCACTTT

j_call: TRBJ1-1
v_call: TRBV29-1
clone_size: once
d_call: -
cdr3_aa: CSVAGWAGATEAFF
cdr3_nt: TGCAGCGTTGCGGGTTGGGCGGGGGCCACTGAAGCTTTCTTT

j_call: TRBJ1-5
v_call: TRBV5-1
clone_size: -
d_call: -
cdr3_aa: CASSADDSGPQHF
cdr3_nt: TGCGCCAGCAGCGCGGACGATTCAGGGCCCCAGCATTTT

j_call: TRBJ2-4
v_call: TRBV27
clone_size: -
d_call: TRBD2
cdr3_aa: CASSREGAVAKNIQYF
cdr3_nt: TGTGCCAGCAGTCGGGAGGGAGCAGTGGCCAAAAACATTCAGTACTTC

j_call: TRBJ2-7
v_call: TRBV28
clone_size: -
d_call: TRBD2
cdr3_aa: CASSLANRGVLAGGGGYEQYF
cdr3_nt: TGTGCCAGCAGTCTGGCAAACAGGGGGGTATTAGCGGGAGGTGGTGGATACGAGCAGTACTTC

j_call: TRBJ2-5
v_call: TRBV6-6
clone_size: -
d_call: -
cdr3_aa: CASSSVGGGETQYF
cdr3_nt: TGTGCCAGCAGTTCAGTCGGAGGGGGGGAGACCCAGTACTTC

j_call: TRBJ2-1
v_call: TRBV25-1
clone_size: -
d_call: TRBD2
cdr3_aa: CASSESREDSYEQFF
cdr3_nt: TGTGCCAGCAGTGAGTCGCGGGAGGATAGCTATGAGCAGTTCTTC

j_call: TRBJ2-1
v_call: TRBV11-2
clone_size: -
d_call: -
cdr3_aa: CASSLAHEQFF
cdr3_nt: TGTGCCAGCAGCTTAGCGCATGAGCAGTTCTTC

j_call: TRBJ2-5
v_call: TRBV5-1
clone_size: -
d_call: TRBD2
cdr3_aa: CAPRTSGQETQYF
cdr3_nt: TGCGCCCCCAGGACTAGCGGGCAAGAGACCCAGTACTTC

j_call: TRBJ1-6
v_call: TRBV2
clone_size: -
d_call: -
cdr3_aa: CASSGPLSSYNSPLHF
cdr3_nt: TGTGCCAGCAGTGGTCCACTCAGCTCCTATAATTCACCCCTCCACTTT

j_call: TRBJ2-2
v_call: TRBV12-3/TRBV12-4
clone_size: once
d_call: -
cdr3_aa: CASSLFVAANTGELFF
cdr3_nt: TGTGCCAGCAGTTTATTCGTAGCCGCGAACACCGGGGAGCTGTTTTTT

j_call: TRBJ1-1
v_call: TRBV5-1
clone_size: -
d_call: TRBD1
cdr3_aa: CASSSGQGVTEAFF
cdr3_nt: TGCGCCAGCAGCTCGGGACAGGGAGTCACTGAAGCTTTCTTT

j_call: TRBJ2-1
v_call: TRBV6-6
clone_size: -
d_call: TRBD1
cdr3_aa: CASSYGDRVGEQFF
cdr3_nt: TGTGCCAGCAGTTACGGGGACAGGGTCGGTGAGCAGTTCTTC

j_call: TRBJ2-5
v_call: TRBV5-4
clone_size: -
d_call: TRBD1
cdr3_aa: CASSPASSGGRETQYF
cdr3_nt: TGTGCCAGCAGCCCAGCTTCATCAGGGGGCCGAGAGACCCAGTACTTC

j_call: TRBJ2-7
v_call: TRBV3-1
clone_size: -
d_call: -
cdr3_aa: CASSQDLGPYEQYF
cdr3_nt: TGTGCCAGCAGCCAAGATCTGGGTCCCTACGAGCAGTACTTC

j_call: TRBJ2-6
v_call: TRBV12-3/TRBV12-4
clone_size: once
d_call: TRBD1
cdr3_aa: CATTRDSFLSGANVLTF
cdr3_nt: TGTGCCACCACACGGGACAGCTTTCTTTCTGGGGCCAACGTCCTGACTTTC

j_call: TRBJ2-3
v_call: TRBV15
clone_size: -
d_call: TRBD2
cdr3_aa: CATSTGGTDTQYF
cdr3_nt: TGTGCCACCAGCACCGGGGGGACAGATACGCAGTATTTT

j_call: TRBJ1-2
v_call: TRBV4-1
clone_size: -
d_call: -
cdr3_aa: CASSQEAGLYGYTF
cdr3_nt: TGCGCCAGCAGCCAAGAGGCAGGTCTCTATGGCTACACCTTC

j_call: TRBJ2-3
v_call: TRBV4-2
clone_size: -
d_call: -
cdr3_aa: CASSQLGSITDTQYF
cdr3_nt: TGTGCCAGCAGCCAGCTAGGATCTATCACAGATACGCAGTATTTT

j_call: TRBJ2-1
v_call: TRBV9
clone_size: -
d_call: TRBD2
cdr3_aa: CASSVAGGRAYNEQFF
cdr3_nt: TGTGCCAGCAGCGTAGCCGGCGGGAGGGCCTACAATGAGCAGTTCTTC

j_call: TRBJ1-1
v_call: TRBV7-6
clone_size: -
d_call: TRBD1
cdr3_aa: CASGQDNTEAFF
cdr3_nt: TGTGCCAGCGGACAGGATAACACTGAAGCTTTCTTT

j_call: TRBJ1-1
v_call: TRBV29-1
clone_size: few
d_call: -
cdr3_aa: CSTQGGLSEAFF
cdr3_nt: TGCAGCACCCAAGGGGGTCTTTCTGAAGCTTTCTTT

j_call: TRBJ2-2
v_call: TRBV3-1
clone_size: -
d_call: -
cdr3_aa: CASSQSGELFF
cdr3_nt: TGTGCCAGCAGCCAATCCGGGGAGCTGTTTTTT

j_call: TRBJ2-4
v_call: TRBV6-6
clone_size: -
d_call: TRBD1
cdr3_aa: CASSRTGGGNIQYF
cdr3_nt: TGTGCCAGCAGCCGGACAGGGGGCGGAAACATTCAGTACTTC

j_call: TRBJ1-2
v_call: TRBV27
clone_size: -
d_call: -
cdr3_aa: CASSFVRKDGYTF
cdr3_nt: TGTGCCAGCAGTTTTGTAAGGAAGGATGGCTACACCTTC

j_call: TRBJ2-7
v_call: TRBV5-4
clone_size: -
d_call: -
cdr3_aa: CASSSGGEQYF
cdr3_nt: TGTGCCAGCAGCTCGGGTGGCGAGCAGTACTTC

j_call: TRBJ2-7
v_call: TRBV20-1
clone_size: -
d_call: -
cdr3_aa: CSAEVGSYEQYF
cdr3_nt: TGCAGTGCCGAGGTTGGGTCCTACGAGCAGTACTTC

j_call: TRBJ1-1
v_call: TRBV15
clone_size: -
d_call: -
cdr3_aa: CATSRDLSGTEAFF
cdr3_nt: TGTGCCACCAGCAGAGATTTGAGCGGGACTGAAGCTTTCTTT

j_call: TRBJ2-7
v_call: TRBV7-2
clone_size: -
d_call: -
cdr3_aa: CAIREGAQPYEQYF
cdr3_nt: TGTGCCATCAGGGAGGGGGCACAACCATACGAGCAGTACTTC

j_call: TRBJ2-3
v_call: TRBV3-1
clone_size: -
d_call: TRBD1
cdr3_aa: CASSRTGADTQYF
cdr3_nt: TGTGCCAGCAGTCGGACAGGGGCGGATACGCAGTATTTT

j_call: TRBJ2-7
v_call: TRBV5-6
clone_size: -
d_call: TRBD2
cdr3_aa: CASSRPGLAVYEQYF
cdr3_nt: TGTGCCAGCAGCCGTCCGGGACTAGCGGTTTACGAGCAGTACTTC

j_call: TRBJ1-1
v_call: TRBV14
clone_size: -
d_call: TRBD1
cdr3_aa: CASSHRGQGAEAFF
cdr3_nt: TGTGCCAGCAGCCATCGTGGACAGGGGGCTGAAGCTTTCTTT

j_call: TRBJ2-5
v_call: TRBV4-1
clone_size: -
d_call: TRBD2
cdr3_aa: CASSHLGLAGRETQYF
cdr3_nt: TGCGCCAGCAGCCACCTAGGACTAGCGGGGAGGGAGACCCAGTACTTC

j_call: TRBJ2-1
v_call: TRBV7-3
clone_size: once
d_call: -
cdr3_aa: CASSIDSNEQFF
cdr3_nt: TGTGCCAGCAGCATCGACAGCAATGAGCAGTTCTTC

j_call: TRBJ2-5
v_call: TRBV11-2
clone_size: -
d_call: -
cdr3_aa: CASSFAPRRTETQYF
cdr3_nt: TGTGCCAGCAGCTTCGCGCCTCGAAGGACGGAGACCCAGTACTTC

j_call: TRBJ1-1
v_call: TRBV3-1
clone_size: -
d_call: -
cdr3_aa: CASSQRTGTRTF
cdr3_nt: TGTGCCAGCAGCCAACGCACCGGGACAAGAACCTTT

j_call: TRBJ2-7
v_call: TRBV5-1
clone_size: -
d_call: TRBD1
cdr3_aa: CASSDRGQREQYF
cdr3_nt: TGCGCCAGCAGCGACAGGGGACAGCGCGAGCAGTACTTC

j_call: TRBJ2-1
v_call: TRBV9
clone_size: -
d_call: -
cdr3_aa: CASSVYPGSRGNEQFF
cdr3_nt: TGTGCCAGCAGCGTCTACCCGGGGAGTCGGGGCAATGAGCAGTTCTTC

j_call: TRBJ1-5
v_call: TRBV20-1
clone_size: -
d_call: -
cdr3_aa: CSARKTNQPQHF
cdr3_nt: TGCAGTGCTAGAAAAACAAATCAGCCCCAGCATTTT

j_call: TRBJ2-5
v_call: TRBV6-5
clone_size: -
d_call: TRBD2
cdr3_aa: CASSYEGTSGGDQYF
cdr3_nt: TGTGCCAGCAGTTACGAAGGGACTAGCGGGGGGGACCAGTACTTC

j_call: TRBJ1-2
v_call: TRBV6-6
clone_size: -
d_call: -
cdr3_aa: CASSRVRYGYTF
cdr3_nt: TGTGCCAGCTCCAGGGTTCGCTATGGCTACACCTTC

j_call: TRBJ2-7
v_call: TRBV11-2
clone_size: -
d_call: -
cdr3_aa: CASSVGTKYEQYF
cdr3_nt: TGTGCCAGCAGCGTCGGGACCAAATACGAGCAGTACTTC

j_call: TRBJ2-1
v_call: TRBV7-7
clone_size: -
d_call: -
cdr3_aa: CASSLVGLSGPRGPTYNEQFF
cdr3_nt: TGTGCCAGCAGCTTAGTAGGACTTTCGGGTCCGCGCGGGCCAACCTACAATGAGCAGTTCTTC

j_call: TRBJ2-7
v_call: TRBV20-1
clone_size: once
d_call: -
cdr3_aa: CSATLALSSYEQYF
cdr3_nt: TGCAGTGCAACCCTAGCACTAAGCTCCTACGAGCAGTACTTC

j_call: TRBJ2-1
v_call: TRBV4-2
clone_size: -
d_call: -
cdr3_aa: CASSPSGAATKNNEQFF
cdr3_nt: TGTGCCAGCAGCCCCTCAGGCGCGGCGACTAAAAACAATGAGCAGTTCTTC